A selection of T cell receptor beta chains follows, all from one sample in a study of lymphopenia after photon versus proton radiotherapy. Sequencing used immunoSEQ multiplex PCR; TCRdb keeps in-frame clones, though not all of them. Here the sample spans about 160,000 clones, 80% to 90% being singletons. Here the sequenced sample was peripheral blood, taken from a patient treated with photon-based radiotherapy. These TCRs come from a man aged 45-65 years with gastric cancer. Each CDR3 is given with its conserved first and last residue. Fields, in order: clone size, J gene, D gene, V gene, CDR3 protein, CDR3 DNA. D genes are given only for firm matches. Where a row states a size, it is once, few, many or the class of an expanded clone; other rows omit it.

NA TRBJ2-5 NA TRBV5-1 CASKWQETQYF TGCGCCAGCAAGTGGCAAGAGACCCAGTACTTC
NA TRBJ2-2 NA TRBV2 CASSRTRTSNTGELFF TGTGCCAGCAGCCGAACTAGGACCTCGAACACCGGGGAGCTGTTTTTT
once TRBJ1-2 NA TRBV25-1 CASSPYTDSGYTF TGTGCCAGCAGTCCATATACAGACTCTGGCTACACCTTC
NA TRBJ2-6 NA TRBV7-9 CASSLSSGVWANVLTF TGTGCCAGCAGCTTAAGTTCAGGGGTTTGGGCCAACGTCCTGACTTTC
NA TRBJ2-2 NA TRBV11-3 CASSLRMALGTTGELFF TGTGCCAGCAGCTTGCGCATGGCTCTCGGGACCACCGGGGAGCTGTTTTTT
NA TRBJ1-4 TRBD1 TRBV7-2 CASSRWDSPPEKLFF TGTGCCAGCAGCCGATGGGACAGCCCTCCAGAAAAACTGTTTTTT
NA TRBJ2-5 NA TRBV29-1 CSVEDQGRGETQYF TGCAGCGTTGAAGATCAGGGGCGGGGAGAGACCCAGTACTTC
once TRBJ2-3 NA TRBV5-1 CASSSFSGRDTQYF TGCGCCAGCAGCTCATTTAGCGGAAGGGATACGCAGTATTTT
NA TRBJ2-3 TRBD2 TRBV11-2 CASSPRAGVTDTQYF TGTGCCAGCAGCCCCCGGGCGGGAGTGACAGATACGCAGTATTTT
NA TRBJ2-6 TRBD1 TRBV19 CASSRQGAGANVLTF TGTGCCAGTAGCAGACAGGGGGCTGGGGCCAACGTCCTGACTTTC
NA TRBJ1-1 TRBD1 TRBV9 CASSPRDSHTEAFF TGTGCCAGCAGCCCACGGGACAGCCACACTGAAGCTTTCTTT
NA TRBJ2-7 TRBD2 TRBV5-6 CASSDGLAGGTYEQYF TGTGCCAGCAGCGATGGACTAGCGGGAGGGACCTACGAGCAGTACTTC
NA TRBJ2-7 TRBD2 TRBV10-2 CASSLAGGMGEQYF TGCGCCAGCAGCCTAGCGGGAGGGATGGGGGAGCAGTACTTC
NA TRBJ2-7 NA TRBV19 CASSPDYYEQYF TGTGCCAGTAGCCCGGACTACTACGAGCAGTACTTC
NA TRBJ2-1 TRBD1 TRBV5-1 CATSESPGQSDEQFF TGCGCCACATCAGAGAGTCCGGGACAGAGCGATGAGCAGTTCTTC
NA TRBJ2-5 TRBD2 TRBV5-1 CASSLGLAARGETQYF TGCGCCAGCAGCTTGGGACTAGCGGCGAGGGGGGAGACCCAGTACTTC
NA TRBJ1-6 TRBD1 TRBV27 CASSFGTANSPLHF TGTGCCAGCAGTTTCGGGACAGCGAATTCACCCCTCCACTTT
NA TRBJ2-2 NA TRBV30 CAWSRGGTHTGELFF TGTGCCTGGAGTCGCGGAGGCACCCACACCGGGGAGCTGTTTTTT
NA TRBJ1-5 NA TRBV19 CASSMQGEGNQPQHF TGTGCCAGTAGTATGCAGGGCGAAGGCAATCAGCCCCAGCATTTT
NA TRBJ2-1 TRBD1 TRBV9 CASSTRQGKQFF TGTGCCAGCAGCACTCGACAGGGTAAGCAGTTCTTC
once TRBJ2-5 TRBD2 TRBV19 CASSTPGTGGETQYF TGTGCCAGTAGTACACCGGGGACGGGGGGGGAGACCCAGTACTTC
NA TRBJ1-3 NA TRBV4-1 CASSQWGGRNTIYF TGCGCCAGCAGCCAATGGGGGGGTAGAAACACCATATATTTT
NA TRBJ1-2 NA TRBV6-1 CASSDPSGTSYGYTF TGTGCCAGCAGTGACCCTTCAGGGACCTCCTATGGCTACACCTTC
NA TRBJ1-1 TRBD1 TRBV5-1 CASAQGDFDTEAFF TGCGCCAGTGCACAGGGGGATTTCGACACTGAAGCTTTCTTT
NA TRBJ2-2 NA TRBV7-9 CASTLLATGELFF TGTGCCAGCACCCTACTAGCTACCGGGGAGCTGTTTTTT